This T cell receptor beta chain was identified in a study of blood T cell repertoires in COVID-19 (dated by TCRdb to about 2020). As for the study more broadly: Collaborator samples came from the United States, Italy and Spain and covered acute and convalescent phases of COVID-19. The prospective study material was composed of cDNA or gDNA derived from T cells, B-cell-depleted T cells, or PBMCs. Subjects who had been exposed to COVID-19, were actively infected with it, or had recovered from it provided the deeply sampled blood TCRbeta repertoires that made up the dataset. The repertoires were made available in a free public database intended to serve as a resource for research on the immune response to SARS-CoV-2. The samples were drawn from the first 160 participants of the ongoing ImmuneRACE study and from 950 to 1,500 subjects provided by 6 global collaborators. Sample metadata almost always included a de-identified subject ID, COVID-19 status, age in years and sex. Where available, HLA class I and class II types were obtained from metadata supplied by the sample provider rather than from assay-based typing.

CDR1 and CDR2 are drawn from the germline V gene (reference sequence): MNHEY, SMNVEV. The CDR3 spans 13 residues, from the cysteine through the phenylalanine. The sequence is cut down to CDR3 DNA, 39 bases in frame from base 1. V and J lose 6 bases and 0 bases, and a span of 6 bases separates them. As regards this clone: No cognate antigen has been identified for it. No base qualities exist here, and no much larger clone lies one base off it.

Study-wide findings and limitations: The amount of clinical and demographic metadata varied by source and participant and was provided uncurated.

TCRbeta CDR3 regions were amplified from genomic DNA by means of the immunoSEQ Assay, a bias-controlled multiplex PCR. For the original study's pipeline: The number of nucleated cells in each sample was estimated from the amplification of reference gene primers within the assay. Sequence reads were collapsed and filtered to measure the absolute abundance of every unique TCRbeta CDR3 rearrangement. For each sample, productive Simpson clonality was calculated as the square root of Simpson's diversity index across productive rearrangements. TCRdb's version of the immuneACCESS table is confined to in-frame rearrangements and falls short of the full clone set. An unresolved V gene accounts for under half of the shortfall where checked; the remainder is of unknown origin. V, J and clone size reflect that table, while D and trimming were determined from the DNA. Counted in this sample were roughly 500,000 clones; around nine tenths of them appeared once. The ten top clones hold 8.3% of the sample.

Participants in the prospective study were enrolled through a virtual design, were aged about 18 to 90 years, and lived in 24 United States geographic areas. To assign participants to cohorts, the prospective study relied on clinical history that participants themselves reported in a screening survey and a study questionnaire. ImmuneRACE Cohort 3 recovered participants were defined by two consecutive negative NP/OP PCR tests, healthcare professional clearance, or symptom resolution. In the prospective study, mobile phlebotomists collected whole blood, serum and a nasopharyngeal or oropharyngeal swab from each participant. Participants in the prospective study had the option to provide additional blood draws and questionnaires over a 2-month period. Before DNA extraction, blood samples from the prospective study were shipped at room temperature or frozen.

Sequencing was carried out using PBMCs or T cells enriched from blood (not recorded which). This sequence originates from a woman in her sixties who had recovered from COVID-19. The chain employs TRBV27 and TRBJ1-3; a confident D gene designation cannot be given. The sequence in DNA is TGTGCCAGCAGGGCCTTCTCTGGAAACACCATATATTTT. It translates to CASRAFSGNTIYF.